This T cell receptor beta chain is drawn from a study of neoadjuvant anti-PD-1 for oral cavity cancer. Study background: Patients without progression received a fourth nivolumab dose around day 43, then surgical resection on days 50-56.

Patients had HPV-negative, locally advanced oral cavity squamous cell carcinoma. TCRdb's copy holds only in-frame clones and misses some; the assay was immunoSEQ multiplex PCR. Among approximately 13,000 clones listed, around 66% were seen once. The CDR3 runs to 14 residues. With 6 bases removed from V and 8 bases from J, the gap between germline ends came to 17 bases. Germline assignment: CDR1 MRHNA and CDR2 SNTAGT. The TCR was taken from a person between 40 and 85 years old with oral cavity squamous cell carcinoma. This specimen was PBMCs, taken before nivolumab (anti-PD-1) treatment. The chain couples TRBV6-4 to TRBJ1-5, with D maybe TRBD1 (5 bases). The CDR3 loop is CASRTKGAWKPQHF. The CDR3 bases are TGTGCCAGCAGGACAAAAGGGGCCTGGAAGCCCCAGCATTTT.